A single sample gave rise to the 30 T cell receptor beta chains below, sequenced in a study of identical twins. Each CDR3 protein is one row after TCRdb ran MiXCR on the 5' RACE reads. The data show 240,000 or so distinct CDR3 sequences, with approximately 7% seen just once and more than 3% held by the top ten. In addition, the sample was reused for a study of yellow fever vaccine responses in identical twins.

The sequenced material came from memory (CD45RO+) T cells sorted from blood. These receptors were obtained from a woman aged 18-35 years in good health.

This clonotype was seen at least ten times. This chain connects TRBV28 to TRBJ2-7; D is perhaps TRBD1 (6 bases). The CDR3 is 11 residues long. The V and J ends lost 6 bases and 6 bases respectively, with 9 bases between them. Germline CDR1 is MDHEN and CDR2 is SYDVKM. The CDR3, as DNA: TGTGCCAGCAGCAACAGGGTCGAGCAGTACGTC. Translating gives CASSNRVEQYV.

The V call is TRBV6-1, the J call TRBJ1-4, with TRBD1 matching over 7 bases. V lost 5 bases, J lost 0 bases, and 15 bases stayed unmatched. The CDR3 is 19 amino acids. CDR1 is MNHNS and CDR2 is SASEGT in the germline V gene. DNA for the CDR3: TGTGCCAGCAGTAGCGGCAGGGGGTCACAAGTTGCAACTAATGAAAAACTGTTTTTT. It specifies CASSSGRGSQVATNEKLFF.

CDR3 in amino acids: CSVVFRYEQFF. CDR3 bases: TGCAGCGTTGTTTTCCGCTATGAGCAGTTCTTC. This chain links TRBV29-1 with TRBJ2-1; no definite D call. There are 11 residues in the CDR3. V was shortened by 4 bases and J by 8 bases, with 9 bases between the two germline ends. Germline V gene sequence: CDR1 SQVTM, CDR2 ANQGSEA.

This clonotype was recorded many times. The chain employs TRBV20-1 and TRBJ2-3; 7 nucleotides align to TRBD2. The CDR3 runs to 15 residues. Germline V gene lookup returns CDR1 DFQATT and CDR2 SNEGSKA (reference sequence). Losses at the gene ends were 3 bases for V and 2 bases for J; bases not matched to a gene: 8. For the CDR3, the DNA is TGCAGTGCTAGTAAGGGAGCGGGGTACACAGATACGCAGTATTTT. This codes for CSASKGAGYTDTQYF.

This clonotype was counted at least ten times. The chain is built from TRBV10-1 and TRBJ2-7; D uncertain. There are 14 residues in the CDR3. V lost 0 bases and J 2 bases, leaving 8 bases between the germline ends. In germline, CDR1 is WNHNN, CDR2 SYGVQD (reference sequence). Here the CDR3 reads CASSESIRPYEQYF. The CDR3, as DNA: TGCGCCAGCAGTGAGTCTATCAGACCCTACGAGCAGTACTTC.

A few counts support this clonotype. The J gene is TRBJ2-1, the V gene TRBV5-1; 14 bases are a match to TRBD2. The trim removed 4 bases at V and 10 bases at J, leaving 7 bases unmatched. The CDR3 totals 15 residues. The germline V gene encodes CDR1 SGHRS and CDR2 YFSETQ. CDR3 DNA sequence: TGCGCCAGCAGCAGGGGGACTAGCGGGGGCCAAGAGCAGTTCTTC. Protein: CASSRGTSGGQEQFF.

The V and J genes are TRBV18 and TRBJ2-2; D is uncertain. From germline, CDR1 is KGHSH and CDR2 LQKENI. Trimming removed 1 base at V and 0 bases at J, with 9 bases between. The length of the CDR3 is 16 residues. This CDR3 reads CASSPLGRANTGELFF. The CDR3 DNA reads TGTGCCAGCTCACCACTGGGCCGGGCGAACACCGGGGAGCTGTTTTTT.

This clonotype was seen ten or more times. The gene calls are TRBV7-9 and TRBJ2-1, with a tentative D call TRBD2 (5 bases). The germline V gene encodes CDR1 SEHNR and CDR2 FQNEAQ (reference sequence). The V gene lost 2 bases and the J gene lost 7 bases, with 12 bases spanning the gap. The CDR3 is made up of 14 amino acids. The CDR3 coding sequence is TGTGCCAGCAGCTTACCGGGGAGAGTAAATGAGCAGTTCTTC. Translating it yields CASSLPGRVNEQFF. The full variable domain, completed using reference TRBV7-9 and TRBJ2-1, is DTGVSQNPRHKITKRGQNVTFRCDPISEHNRLYWYRQTLGQGPEFLTYFQNEAQLEKSRLLSDRFSAERPKGSFSTLEIQRTEQGDSAMYLCASSLPGRVNEQFFGPGTRLTVL.

In its sample, this clonotype was seen many times. The chain joins TRBV4-1 to TRBJ2-7; TRBD2 agrees at 7 bases. The V segment lost 1 base and the J segment 2 bases; nucleotides outside the gene matches: 2. CDR3 length: 14 amino acids. The germline V gene encodes CDR1 MGHRA and CDR2 YSYEKL. DNA for the CDR3: TGCGCCAGCAGCCAAGCCGGGACTACCTACGAGCAGTACTTC. This sequence encodes CASSQAGTTYEQYF.

This clonotype occurred a few times. The CDR3 coding sequence is TGTGCCAGCAGCTTAGTAGACGGCAATGAGCAGTTCTTC. This translates into CASSLVDGNEQFF. The V gene is TRBV11-2, the J gene TRBJ2-1; D gene uncertain. Trimming took 1 base from V and 6 from J, leaving 7 bases between them. Germline V CDR1 and CDR2: SGHAT, FQNNGV. The CDR3 consists of 13 residues.

Points on this clonotype: With a much larger clone just one base away, this may be a read error. The chain uses TRBV7-9 and TRBJ2-3, with D tentatively TRBD1 (6 bases). From germline, CDR1 is SEHNR and CDR2 FQNEAQ (reference sequence). The CDR3 is 15 amino acids. Trimming cost V 5 bases and J 6 bases, with 18 bases left between them. The CDR3 sequence: CASSTQGQSLDTQYF. CDR3 nucleotides: TGTGCCAGCAGCACCCAGGGGCAATCACTCGATACGCAGTATTTT.

Many counts were recorded for this clonotype. The genes are TRBV7-3 and TRBJ2-5; D might be TRBD2 (5 bases). The V and J ends lost 1 base and 2 bases respectively, with 11 bases between them. CDR1 is SGHTA, CDR2 FQGTGA, per germline. This CDR3 region has 15 residues. CDR3 nucleotides: TGTGCCAGCAGCTTAATGGGAGTGGTTCAAGAGACCCAGTACTTC. It translates to CASSLMGVVQETQYF.

This clonotype was detected only a few times. This chain connects TRBV4-1 to TRBJ2-1; 13 bases fit TRBD2. The CDR3 extends over 18 amino acids. The J segment lost 3 bases and the V segment lost 4 bases, leaving 9 bases of the junction unmatched. Germline CDR1 MGHRA, CDR2 YSYEKL. The CDR3 DNA reads as TGCGCCAGCAGCCTACAACTAGCGGGAGGGGTTGGCTACAATGAGCAGTTCTTC. Translated: CASSLQLAGGVGYNEQFF.

This clonotype has just a few counts. The rearrangement joins TRBV5-5 to TRBJ2-2; TRBD2 matches at 9 bases. Trimming took 4 bases from V and 7 from J; bases not matched to a gene: 11. From germline, CDR1 is SGHKS and CDR2 YYEKEE (reference sequence). The CDR3 is made up of 16 amino acids. CDR3 loop: CASSQRALAGNGELFF. The CDR3 bases are TGTGCCAGCAGCCAGAGGGCACTAGCGGGTAACGGGGAGCTGTTTTTT.

V and J are TRBV6-6 and TRBJ1-5; D not certain. This CDR3 is built from 12 residues. V was clipped by 10 bases and J by 6 bases, with 13 bases between them. Germline V lookup: CDR1 MNHNY, CDR2 SVGAGI (reference sequence). The DNA for the CDR3 is TGTGCCACTCAAGCTTTTGGTCAGCCCCAGCATTTT. It codes for CATQAFGQPQHF.

This clonotype was found a few times. CDR3 nucleotides: TGCAGCGTTACGGGACAGCTCAACACCGGGGAGCTGTTTTTT. The encoded protein is CSVTGQLNTGELFF. V is TRBV29-1 and J is TRBJ2-2, with 7 bases matching TRBD1. J lost 2 bases, V lost 5 bases, and 5 bases had no gene match. Germline CDR1 is SQVTM and CDR2 is ANQGSEA. The CDR3 consists of 14 residues.

This clonotype occurred many times. In DNA form, the CDR3 reads TGTGCCAGCAGTACCCTTGGGACTAGCGGTCACGCGCAGTATTTT. Amino acids: CASSTLGTSGHAQYF. The gene calls are TRBV25-1 and TRBJ2-3, with 11 bases fitting TRBD2. The CDR3 sequence is 15 residues long. V lost 5 bases to trimming and J lost 10 bases; unmatched junction nucleotides: 11. Germline lookup yields CDR1 MGHDK and CDR2 SYGVNS.

This clonotype has just a few counts. This CDR3 reads CASRTTYGYTF. CDR3 in DNA: TGTGCCAGCAGGACTACTTATGGCTACACCTTC. V and J are TRBV28 and TRBJ1-2; no reliable D call. Germline V lookup: CDR1 MDHEN, CDR2 SYDVKM. The CDR3 spans 11 residues. The V end lost 6 bases, the J end lost 5 bases, and 7 bases lay between the germline ends.

This clonotype showed up just a few times. This chain connects TRBV6-2 or TRBV6-3 to TRBJ2-5; no clear D. Germline CDR1 MNHEY, CDR2 SVGEGT. Trimming took 6 bases from V and 5 from J, leaving 10 bases between them. The CDR3 length is 12 residues. The chain's CDR3 is CASRDGRETQYF. The CDR3 nucleotides are TGTGCCAGCAGAGACGGTCGGGAGACCCAGTACTTC.

This clonotype came up a few times. V usage is TRBV3-1 and J usage is TRBJ2-5; 14 positions match TRBD2. Losses at the gene ends were 0 bases for V and 7 bases for J; bases not matched to a gene: 10. Germline V CDR1 and CDR2: LGHDT, YNNKEL (reference sequence). The CDR3 has 18 residues. The CDR3 bases are TGTGCCAGCAGCCAAGATTCAGGGACTAGCGGGAGCGGTCGGACCCAGTACTTC. It specifies CASSQDSGTSGSGRTQYF.

This clonotype was counted ten times or more. The chain is built from TRBV20-1 and TRBJ2-1; possibly TRBD2 for D (6 bases). The germline V gene encodes CDR1 DFQATT and CDR2 SNEGSKA (reference sequence). The CDR3 runs to 17 residues. Deletions cut 0 bases from V and 0 bases from J, with 15 bases between. This CDR3 is CSARDSGPRGSYNEQFF. DNA for the CDR3: TGCAGTGCTAGAGATTCTGGGCCGCGGGGCTCCTACAATGAGCAGTTCTTC.

The J gene is TRBJ2-1, the V gene TRBV6-5, with a tentative D call TRBD2 (7 bases). This CDR3 comprises 15 residues. V lost 0 bases and J 8 bases, leaving 14 bases between the germline ends. The germline CDR1 and CDR2 sequences are MNHEY and SVGAGI. CDR3 sequence reads: CASSYSGGGVDEQFF. Here the CDR3 DNA reads TGTGCCAGCAGTTACTCAGGGGGAGGGGTGGATGAGCAGTTCTTC.

The chain recombines TRBV15 with TRBJ2-2; tentatively, D is TRBD2 (5 bases). Germline lookup yields CDR1 LNHNV and CDR2 YYDKDF (reference sequence). The CDR3 is made up of 16 amino acids. Trimming shortened V by 1 base and J by 4 bases, and 13 bases separated the two germline ends. The CDR3 sequence: CATSRVRGASTGELFF. In DNA, the CDR3 is TGTGCCACCAGCAGAGTTCGGGGAGCCTCCACCGGGGAGCTGTTTTTT.

The chain couples TRBV4-1 to TRBJ2-7, with TRBD1 matching 7 bases. CDR3 length: 15 residues. Germline CDR1 is MGHRA and CDR2 is YSYEKL. V was pared by 4 bases and J by 2 bases, with 8 bases of the junction left unmatched. The chain's CDR3 is CASSPGQANAYEQYF. The CDR3 DNA follows: TGCGCCAGCAGCCCCGGACAGGCGAACGCCTACGAGCAGTACTTC.

The chain uses TRBV11-2 and TRBJ2-5; no definite D call. The germline CDR1 and CDR2 sequences are SGHAT and FQNNGV. Trimming stripped 1 base from V and 4 bases from J, with 10 bases between. The CDR3 has 14 residues. The CDR3 loop reads CASSLGARRETQYF. In DNA form, the CDR3 reads TGTGCCAGCAGCTTAGGGGCCAGAAGAGAGACCCAGTACTTC.

This clonotype has ten or more counts. This chain links TRBV5-1 with TRBJ1-4; D remains ambiguous. Per the germline V gene, CDR1 is SGHRS and CDR2 is YFSETQ. CDR3 size: 16 residues. V gave up 4 bases and J gave up 4 bases, with 17 bases separating them. The CDR3 here is CASSKGRPALNEKLFF. The CDR3 bases are TGCGCCAGCAGCAAGGGCCGTCCCGCCCTTAATGAAAAACTGTTTTTT. Filled out from reference TRBV5-1 and TRBJ1-4, the complete variable domain reads KAGVTQTPRYLIKTRGQQVTLSCSPISGHRSVSWYQQTPGQGLQFLFEYFSETQRNKGNFPGRFSGRQFSNSRSEMNVSTLELGDSALYLCASSKGRPALNEKLFFGSGTQLSVL.

With regard to this clonotype: A clone one base away is much larger, so this may be a read error. The rearrangement joins TRBV3-1 to TRBJ2-1, with a tentative D call TRBD2 (6 bases). Germline-derived CDR1 and CDR2 are LGHDT and YNNKEL (reference sequence). This CDR3 spans 11 amino acids. As DNA, the CDR3 is TGTGCCAGCTGCCACGGGGGTGAGCAGTTCTTC. Amino acid sequence: CASCHGGEQFF.

Many counts were recorded for this clonotype. This chain uses TRBV28 with TRBJ2-4; 12 positions agree with TRBD2. The CDR3 is 16 residues long. With V trimmed by 4 bases and J by 8 bases, 9 bases remained unmatched. Germline-derived CDR1 and CDR2 are MDHEN and SYDVKM. The CDR3: CASSSLTSGRGYIQYF. The CDR3, as DNA: TGTGCCAGCAGTTCCCTGACTAGCGGGAGAGGGTACATTCAGTACTTC.

V gene TRBV9 combines with J gene TRBJ2-1, with D possibly being TRBD2 (6 bases). There are 17 residues in the CDR3. Germline CDR1 SGDLS, CDR2 YYNGEE. Trimming stripped 3 bases from V and 2 bases from J, with 18 bases between. This CDR3 reads CASSGAGLRGTYNEQFF. CDR3 nucleotide sequence: TGTGCCAGCAGCGGCGCGGGACTCCGCGGGACCTACAATGAGCAGTTCTTC.

This clonotype appeared a few times. This chain links TRBV20-1 with TRBJ2-7, with 7 bases matching TRBD1. Germline assignment: CDR1 DFQATT and CDR2 SNEGSKA (reference sequence). The CDR3 contains 13 residues. J was trimmed by 1 base and V by 6 bases; bases with no gene match: 6. The CDR3 protein is CSAKEQGSYEQYF. The CDR3 coding sequence is TGCAGTGCCAAAGAACAGGGGTCCTACGAGCAGTACTTC.